What follows is one T cell receptor beta chain and its context. Its antigen remains unknown. Germline CDR1 is MNHEY and CDR2 is SVGAGI. The ends were cut back, 0 bases at V and 7 bases at J, with 9 bases in the middle. This CDR3 is 14 amino acids long. These data originate in a study of cytomegalovirus exposure and HLA in healthy donors. When sampled, the donors appeared nominally healthy, though they likely had unrecorded immune exposures. A multiplex PCR was run with 60 Vbeta primers and 13 Jbeta primers. Assay used: immunoSEQ multiplex PCR; TCRdb lists only in-frame clones, some missing. The repertoire holds roughly 190,000 clones, with 60% to 85% as singletons. Regarding the study as a whole: Researchers catalogued approximately 160 TCR beta chains as cytomegalovirus-associated. The authors assumed roughly uniform sequencing depth across donors for presence/absence analyses.

The TCR was taken from a female donor in good health and CMV-seronegative. The V and J genes are TRBV6-5 and TRBJ2-2, with no clear D. Specimen: PBMCs. CDR3 loop: CASSYSNGGGELFF. In nucleotides, the CDR3 is TGTGCCAGCAGTTACTCGAACGGTGGCGGGGAGCTGTTTTTT.